One and the same sample provided the 30 T cell receptor beta chains below, sequenced in a study of technical replicates of blood from several donors. The repertoire was sequenced with immunoSEQ multiplex PCR; TCRdb's copy has only in-frame clones and lacks some. The table records approximately 85,000 clones, 92% of them present only once. The specimen sequenced was T cells isolated from PBMCs. These receptors were collected from a human donor in good health.

On this clone: The junction shows a germline mismatch at one end, possibly a read error. The chain's CDR3 is CASSLVGQDSF. CDR3 sequence (DNA): TGTGCCAGCAGCTTAGTGGGACAGGACTCCTTC. The gene calls are TRBV7-9 and TRBJ1-2; 8 bases match TRBD1. The CDR3 length is 11 residues. Germline V gene sequence: CDR1 SEHNR, CDR2 FQNEAQ (reference sequence).

The chain couples TRBV6-1 to TRBJ1-5; D is undetermined. The germline V gene encodes CDR1 MNHNS and CDR2 SASEGT. The ends were cut back, 2 bases at V and 5 bases at J, with 16 bases in the middle. The CDR3 contains 16 residues. This CDR3 is CASSENIPEIDQPQHF. Here the CDR3 DNA reads TGTGCCAGCAGTGAAAATATTCCGGAGATTGATCAGCCCCAGCATTTT.

In its sample, this clone was seen a few times. One junction end does not reproduce the germline sequence, and a read error may be involved. The chain is built from TRBV7-7 and TRBJ1-1; D gene ambiguous. The germline gives CDR1 SSHAT, CDR2 FNYEAQ (reference sequence). This CDR3 has 13 amino acids. The CDR3: CASSFQLNTEAFF. In DNA form, the CDR3 reads TGTGCTAGCAGCTTCCAATTGAACACTGAAGCTTTCTTT.

The J gene is TRBJ2-1, the V gene TRBV12-5; D might be TRBD1 (6 bases). From germline, CDR1 is LGHNT and CDR2 FRNRAP. The CDR3 sequence is 15 residues long. Trimming removed 5 bases at V and 0 bases at J, with 11 bases between. CDR3 in amino acids: CASGHREISYNEQFF. The CDR3 DNA sequence: TGTGCTAGTGGTCACAGGGAAATCTCCTACAATGAGCAGTTCTTC.

The chain has TRBV30 and TRBJ1-6; TRBD1 might be the D (6 bases). Germline loops: CDR1 GTSNPN, CDR2 SVGIG (reference sequence). Deletions cut 1 base from V and 6 bases from J, with 13 bases between. The CDR3 covers 15 residues. The CDR3: CAWSAPGAGNSPLHF. CDR3 coding DNA: TGTGCCTGGAGTGCGCCAGGGGCGGGTAATTCACCCCTCCACTTT.

The CDR3 nucleotides read TGCGCCAGCAGCTCGGACTCTAGTTACACTGAAGCTTTCTTT. It is translated as CASSSDSSYTEAFF. This chain connects TRBV4-1 to TRBJ1-1; D gene unclear. Looked up from germline, CDR1 is MGHRA and CDR2 is YSYEKL. The CDR3 loop spans 14 amino acids. V was clipped by 5 bases and J by 3 bases, with 13 bases between them.

The rearrangement joins TRBV18 to TRBJ1-1, with 7 bases that match TRBD1. From germline, CDR1 is KGHSH and CDR2 LQKENI. The CDR3 is 13 residues long. Losses at the gene ends were 2 bases for V and 6 bases for J; bases not matched to a gene: 3. The CDR3 DNA follows: TGTGCCAGCTCACCAATAGGGGGCTCTGAAGCTTTCTTT. This encodes CASSPIGGSEAFF. The entire variable domain, with the rest obtained from reference TRBV18 and TRBJ1-1, is as follows: NAGVMQNPRHLVRRRGQEARLRCSPMKGHSHVYWYRQLPEEGLKFMVYLQKENIIDESGMPKERFSAEFPKEGPSILRIQQVVRGDSAAYFCASSPIGGSEAFFGQGTRLTVV.

The V gene is TRBV5-1, the J gene TRBJ2-2; 11 bases agree with TRBD1. This CDR3 has 17 amino acids. Germline values: CDR1 SGHRS, CDR2 YFSETQ. The trim removed 4 bases at V and 6 bases at J, leaving 11 bases unmatched. This CDR3 reads CASSQRGGTGGAGELFF. The CDR3 DNA sequence: TGCGCCAGCAGCCAAAGAGGGGGGACAGGGGGAGCCGGGGAGCTGTTTTTT.

The chain uses TRBV5-4 and TRBJ2-2; 11 bases map to TRBD1. This CDR3 is built from 14 residues. The germline gives CDR1 SGHNT, CDR2 YYREEE (reference sequence). The ends lost 7 bases at V and 3 bases at J; junction bases unmatched: 2. The CDR3 bases are TGTGCCAGCGGGACAGGGGGGGACACCGGGGAGCTGTTTTTT. Its protein product is CASGTGGDTGELFF. Drawing the rest from reference TRBV5-4 and TRBJ2-2, the complete variable domain is ETGVTQSPTHLIKTRGQQVTLRCSSQSGHNTVSWYQQALGQGPQFIFQYYREEENGRGNFPPRFSGLQFPNYSSELNVNALELDDSALYLCASGTGGDTGELFFGEGSRLTVL.

V usage is TRBV25-1 and J usage is TRBJ2-7; the D gene is possibly TRBD2 (6 bases). This CDR3 is 18 amino acids long. Germline values: CDR1 MGHDK, CDR2 SYGVNS. Between the trimmed V and J ends, which lost 4 bases and 1 base, there was a span of 23 bases. CDR3 sequence: CASSVGGPDTNPSYEQYF. The CDR3 DNA is TGTGCCAGCAGTGTGGGAGGCCCGGACACGAATCCATCCTACGAGCAGTACTTC.

V usage is TRBV6-1 and J usage is TRBJ1-1; D perhaps matches TRBD1 (5 bases). The germline gives CDR1 MNHNS, CDR2 SASEGT. The length of the CDR3 is 12 residues. The V and J ends lost 8 bases and 4 bases respectively, with 11 bases between them. The CDR3 DNA reads TGTGCCAGCCGGGGGGTGGTCACTGAAGCTTTCTTT. Residues: CASRGVVTEAFF.

The genes are TRBV2 and TRBJ2-7; unclear D gene. The V and J ends lost 8 bases and 5 bases respectively, with 7 bases between them. The CDR3 spans 10 residues. Germline CDR1 and CDR2: SNHLY and FYNNEI. Here the CDR3 DNA reads TGTGCCAGCGGTCGGGACGAGCAGTACTTC. Protein product: CASGRDEQYF. The whole variable domain, remainder taken from reference TRBV2 and TRBJ2-7, is EPEVTQTPSHQVTQMGQEVILRCVPISNHLYFYWYRQILGQKVEFLVSFYNNEISEKSEIFDDQFSVERPDGSNFTLKIRSTKLEDSAMYFCASGRDEQYFGPGTRLTVT.

V gene TRBV28 combines with J gene TRBJ2-1; D is ambiguous. The CDR3 sequence is 16 residues long. V shed 3 bases and J shed 1 base, with 13 bases lying between them. Per the germline V gene, CDR1 is MDHEN and CDR2 is SYDVKM. CDR3 residues: CASSLSGVRSYNEQFF. The CDR3 DNA is TGTGCCAGCAGTTTGTCTGGAGTAAGGTCCTACAATGAGCAGTTCTTC.

This chain connects TRBV7-9 to TRBJ2-3; D might be TRBD2 (6 bases). Looked up from germline, CDR1 is SEHNR and CDR2 is FQNEAQ (reference sequence). This CDR3 region has 15 residues. Trimming shortened V by 7 bases and J by 2 bases, and 16 bases separated the two germline ends. The CDR3 is CASIPGGALTDTQYF. In nucleotides, the CDR3 is TGTGCCAGCATCCCCGGCGGGGCTCTCACAGATACGCAGTATTTT.

The chain uses TRBV10-1 and TRBJ1-1; perhaps TRBD1 as D (5 bases). The CDR3 extends over 12 amino acids. Between the trimmed V and J ends, which lost 3 bases and 11 bases, there was a span of 13 bases. Looked up from germline, CDR1 is WNHNN and CDR2 is SYGVQD (reference sequence). The CDR3 DNA reads TGCGCCAGCAGTGAATTAGGGGCGAAGGCTTTCTTT. It specifies CASSELGAKAFF.

This chain links TRBV11-3 with TRBJ1-6, with TRBD1 matching over 9 bases. CDR3 length equals 18 residues. Germline CDR1 SGHNT, CDR2 YENEEA. J gave up 9 bases and V 0 bases, and 12 bases lay outside the gene matches. The chain's CDR3 is CASSLDDWDRAAPSPLHF. Written as DNA, the CDR3 is TGTGCCAGCAGCTTAGACGATTGGGACAGGGCCGCGCCTTCACCCCTCCACTTT.

This chain connects TRBV9 to TRBJ2-1; TRBD2 might be the D (6 bases). This CDR3 has 15 amino acids. V was cut by 3 bases and J by 7 bases, with 17 bases left in between. In germline, CDR1 is SGDLS, CDR2 YYNGEE. The CDR3 sequence: CASSATQGLGNEQFF. The CDR3 coding sequence is TGTGCCAGCAGCGCAACCCAGGGACTCGGGAATGAGCAGTTCTTC.

The chain carries TRBV7-8 and TRBJ1-1; a possible D gene is TRBD1 (5 bases). Germline lookup yields CDR1 SGHVS and CDR2 FQNEAQ. The CDR3 spans 13 residues. The V end was cut by 5 bases, the J end by 1 base, with 8 bases between. The CDR3 coding sequence is TGTGCCAGCAGCCGCGGGGGGAACACTGAAGCTTTCTTT. Translation: CASSRGGNTEAFF.

Only one count was recorded for this clone. This chain joins TRBV19 and TRBJ2-2, with 7 bases aligning to TRBD1. Germline V gene sequence: CDR1 LNHDA, CDR2 SQIVND (reference sequence). J lost 4 bases, V lost 3 bases, and 14 bases had no gene match. The CDR3 has 18 amino acids. The CDR3 reads CASSIRPGRQGGTGELFF. The CDR3 coding sequence is TGTGCCAGTAGTATTAGACCCGGAAGACAGGGCGGCACCGGGGAGCTGTTTTTT.

The rearrangement links TRBV25-1 to TRBJ1-2; a weak D match, TRBD1 (6 bases). From germline, CDR1 is MGHDK and CDR2 SYGVNS. The CDR3 is 14 amino acids. The V end was cut by 3 bases, the J end by 5 bases, with 13 bases between. The CDR3 reads CASSERTETYGYTF. Written as DNA, the CDR3 is TGTGCCAGCAGTGAGCGGACAGAAACTTATGGCTACACCTTC.

DNA of the CDR3: TGTGCCAGCAGTGAAGGAATAGCGGGAGGCTCCTACAATGAGCAGTTCTTC. Translation gives CASSEGIAGGSYNEQFF. The chain links TRBV27 to TRBJ2-1, with 10 bases that match TRBD2. The CDR3 is 17 amino acids. V lost 5 bases to trimming and J lost 0 bases; unmatched junction nucleotides: 7. The germline gives CDR1 MNHEY, CDR2 SMNVEV (reference sequence).

The chain couples TRBV4-1 to TRBJ2-7; 7 positions agree with TRBD1. CDR1 and CDR2 from the germline V gene are MGHRA and YSYEKL. CDR3 length: 13 residues. V shed 4 bases, J shed 4 bases, and the junction held 4 bases outside the gene matches. The DNA of the CDR3 is TGCGCCAGCAGCCCCAAACAGGGGTACGAGCAGTACTTC. It codes for CASSPKQGYEQYF.

The V gene is TRBV19, the J gene TRBJ2-7, with D maybe TRBD1 (6 bases). Per germline, CDR1 LNHDA and CDR2 SQIVND (reference sequence). The V end was cut by 4 bases, the J end by 1 base, with 11 bases between. This CDR3 has 14 amino acids. The CDR3 DNA sequence: TGTGCCAGTAGTAGAGGGGGATCGTCCTACGAGCAGTACTTC. Translated, it gives CASSRGGSSYEQYF.

The chain combines TRBV5-1 with TRBJ1-1, with D possibly being TRBD1 (6 bases). V was shortened by 4 bases and J by 4 bases, with 14 bases between the two germline ends. The CDR3 has 14 amino acids. Germline-derived CDR1 and CDR2 are SGHRS and YFSETQ. As DNA, the CDR3 is TGCGCCAGCAGCCGAGGCGACAGGACCACTGAAGCTTTCTTT. It specifies CASSRGDRTTEAFF.

The chain combines TRBV5-1 with TRBJ2-1; 8 positions agree with TRBD1. CDR3 size: 16 residues. Germline V gene sequence: CDR1 SGHRS, CDR2 YFSETQ. V lost 4 bases to trimming and J lost 3 bases; unmatched junction nucleotides: 9. The CDR3 DNA is TGCGCCAGCAGCCACAAACTACAGGGGGTCTACAATGAGCAGTTCTTC. Amino acid sequence: CASSHKLQGVYNEQFF.

The J gene is TRBJ2-7, the V gene TRBV5-1; 9 nucleotides match TRBD1. Per germline, CDR1 SGHRS and CDR2 YFSETQ. The CDR3 spans 15 residues. The J segment lost 5 bases and the V segment lost 0 bases, leaving 6 bases of the junction unmatched. This CDR3 reads CASSLAVGQGHEQYF. CDR3 in DNA: TGCGCCAGCAGCTTGGCCGTGGGACAGGGTCACGAGCAGTACTTC. The variable domain in full, completed from reference TRBV5-1 and TRBJ2-7, reads KAGVTQTPRYLIKTRGQQVTLSCSPISGHRSVSWYQQTPGQGLQFLFEYFSETQRNKGNFPGRFSGRQFSNSRSEMNVSTLELGDSALYLCASSLAVGQGHEQYFGPGTRLTVT.

This clone was recorded only once. The V and J genes are TRBV10-3 and TRBJ2-5; 10 nucleotides agree with TRBD2. CDR3 length: 14 amino acids. Germline V gene data show CDR1 as ENHRY and CDR2 as SYGVKD. The trim removed 3 bases at V and 5 bases at J, leaving 3 bases unmatched. CDR3 amino acids: CAISDQREGETQYF. The CDR3 nucleotides are TGTGCCATCAGTGATCAGCGGGAGGGGGAGACCCAGTACTTC.

The rearrangement links TRBV7-8 to TRBJ2-7; the match to TRBD1 covers 7 bases. The CDR3 extends over 14 amino acids. CDR1 and CDR2 from the germline V gene are SGHVS and FQNEAQ. J gave up 6 bases and V 3 bases, and 8 bases lay outside the gene matches. CDR3: CASSFNDRDLEQYF. The CDR3 bases are TGTGCCAGCAGCTTTAATGACAGGGACCTCGAGCAGTACTTC.

This chain connects TRBV10-3 to TRBJ1-5, with D tentatively TRBD1 (6 bases). Deletions cut 4 bases from V and 4 bases from J, with 11 bases between. Germline assignment: CDR1 ENHRY and CDR2 SYGVKD. This CDR3 is 14 amino acids long. The DNA for the CDR3 is TGTGCCATCAGTGTCCGGGACACAAATCAGCCCCAGCATTTT. It codes for CAISVRDTNQPQHF.

The chain is built from TRBV11-2 and TRBJ1-5; D remains unclear. CDR1 is SGHAT and CDR2 is FQNNGV in the germline V gene. The CDR3 sequence is 15 residues long. Deletions cut 1 base from V and 5 bases from J, with 12 bases between. CDR3 DNA: TGTGCCAGCAGCTTAGTACCGGGCGGGGATCAGCCCCAGCATTTT. The encoded protein is CASSLVPGGDQPQHF.